One and the same sample provided the 13 T cell receptor beta chains below, sequenced in a study of CD8+ T cells in alopecia areata (dated by TCRdb to between 2018 and 2020). The treatment or condition label corresponds to: oral pan-JAK inhibitor, 5-10 mg twice daily. The method was the immunoSEQ multiplex PCR assay. RNA was extracted from all samples and reverse transcribed into cDNA as template for TCR sequencing. This is the immuneACCESS table as TCRdb keeps it, with only in-frame sequences that have V and J called. A part of the clones is gone; compared with another copy, unresolved V genes explain less than half, and the rest is unexplained. Recorded for this sample are 200,000 to 250,000 clones; 30% to 40% of them occurred a single time. Together, the top ten hold around 0.48% of the sample. The source material was CD4+ T cells sorted from blood, sampled around week 34, from a patient treated with tofacitinib. Source of these receptors: a human donor with alopecia areata.

The table lists this clone with a few counts. The DNA of the CDR3 is TGTGCCAGCAGTGCGACCCGGTCAAGTTTAAGTGAGCAGTACTTC. It yields the protein CASSATRSSLSEQYF. The chain couples TRBV2 to TRBJ2-7; no clear D. V shed 4 bases and J shed 7 bases, with 20 bases lying between them. CDR1 and CDR2 (germline): SNHLY, FYNNEI. This CDR3 has 15 residues.

This chain uses TRBV11-1 with TRBJ2-5, with a weak D call TRBD1 (5 bases). This CDR3 spans 14 amino acids. V was trimmed by 2 bases and J by 4 bases, leaving 11 bases between them. Germline assignment: CDR1 SGHAT and CDR2 FQDESV (reference sequence). The CDR3 coding sequence is TGTGCCAGCAGCTTACAGGGCAGACGAGAGACCCAGTACTTC. Translated: CASSLQGRRETQYF.

This clone was counted once. V gene TRBV2 combines with J gene TRBJ1-2, with 9 bases fitting TRBD1. V was pared by 7 bases and J by 4 bases, with 13 bases of the junction left unmatched. CDR3 length: 16 residues. CDR1 and CDR2 (germline): SNHLY, FYNNEI. DNA of the CDR3: TGTGCCAGCACCCTACAGGGGGCCGACCCTGTCTATGGCTACACCTTC. Protein: CASTLQGADPVYGYTF.

This chain joins TRBV6-1 and TRBJ1-5; TRBD1 is a possible D gene (5 bases). Germline V lookup: CDR1 MNHNS, CDR2 SASEGT. The CDR3 has 14 amino acids. Trimming pared 6 bases from V and 3 bases from J, leaving 12 bases between. This CDR3 is CASSHDRFNQPQHF. The CDR3, as DNA: TGTGCCAGCAGCCACGACAGATTCAATCAGCCCCAGCATTTT.

This clone appeared once. The chain joins TRBV30 to TRBJ1-2; unclear D gene. CDR1 GTSNPN and CDR2 SVGIG come from the germline V gene (reference sequence). Trimming cost V 0 bases and J 7 bases, with 12 bases left between them. The CDR3 covers 13 residues. The CDR3 is CAWSVNVASGYTF. CDR3 DNA: TGTGCCTGGAGTGTAAACGTGGCCTCTGGCTACACCTTC.

On this clone itself: The same CDR3 arises from other DNA sequences in this sample as well. J is TRBJ2-7 and V is TRBV18; D gene unclear. Trimming removed 2 bases at V and 0 bases at J, with 8 bases between. Germline V gives CDR1 KGHSH, CDR2 LQKENI. CDR3 length equals 14 residues. The CDR3 sequence: CASSPIDNSYEQYF. In DNA form, the CDR3 reads TGTGCCAGCTCACCAATCGACAACTCCTACGAGCAGTACTTC.

V is TRBV29-1 and J is TRBJ1-1; 9 nucleotides agree with TRBD1. Trimming at V came to 8 bases and at J to 6 bases, leaving 10 bases not matched to a gene. This CDR3 comprises 13 residues. Germline V gene data show CDR1 as SQVTM and CDR2 as ANQGSEA. The chain's CDR3 is CSSRDRAFSEAFF. In DNA form, the CDR3 reads TGCAGCTCAAGGGACAGGGCGTTCTCTGAAGCTTTCTTT. The full variable domain, rest sourced from reference TRBV29-1 and TRBJ1-1, is SAVISQKPSRDICQRGTSLTIQCQVDSQVTMMFWYRQQPGQSLTLIATANQGSEATYESGFVIDKFPISRPNLTFSTLTVSNMSPEDSSIYLCSSRDRAFSEAFFGQGTRLTVV.

The chain couples TRBV30 to TRBJ2-1; 7 bases agree with TRBD1. J lost 9 bases, V lost 5 bases, and 10 bases had no gene match. CDR1 GTSNPN and CDR2 SVGIG come from the germline V gene (reference sequence). This CDR3 spans 13 amino acids. The DNA for the CDR3 is TGTGCCTGGGGGGGACAGATTTATGGTGAGCAGTTCTTC. It is translated as CAWGGQIYGEQFF.

In its sample, this clone was seen a few times. This chain's CDR3 is CATSRGSAEETQYF. The DNA for the CDR3 is TGTGCCACCAGCAGAGGCTCGGCAGAAGAGACCCAGTACTTC. The V call is TRBV15, the J call TRBJ2-5; D is uncertain. The CDR3 contains 14 residues. Germline CDR1 LNHNV, CDR2 YYDKDF (reference sequence). V gave up 1 base and J gave up 3 bases, with 9 bases separating them.

This clone was recorded a few times. The V call is TRBV2, the J call TRBJ2-7, with TRBD1 identical over 10 bases. Germline V gene data show CDR1 as SNHLY and CDR2 as FYNNEI. V was clipped by 4 bases and J by 0 bases; unmatched bases: 0. The CDR3 has 14 residues. The CDR3 DNA reads as TGTGCCAGCAGTGGACAGGGGGCCTCCTACGAGCAGTACTTC. It codes for CASSGQGASYEQYF.

J is TRBJ2-7 and V is TRBV5-1; 9 nucleotides match TRBD2. Per germline, CDR1 SGHRS and CDR2 YFSETQ. Trimming at V came to 6 bases and at J to 1 base, leaving 11 bases not matched to a gene. This CDR3 spans 16 amino acids. CDR3 sequence reads: CASTLGLAGSSYEQYF. In nucleotides, the CDR3 is TGCGCCAGCACCCTGGGCCTAGCGGGATCATCCTACGAGCAGTACTTC.

This clone showed up just a few times. This rearrangement joins TRBV7-9 to TRBJ2-5; D may be TRBD1 or TRBD2 (5 bases each). V lost 6 bases and J lost 4, with 15 bases in between. Germline CDR1 is SEHNR and CDR2 is FQNEAQ (reference sequence). There are 14 residues in the CDR3. Here the CDR3 reads CASSRSSGRETQYF. DNA of the CDR3: TGTGCCAGCAGTCGGTCTTCGGGGCGAGAGACCCAGTACTTC.

This clone was detected only a few times. The rearrangement links TRBV5-1 to TRBJ2-5; 7 bases align to TRBD1. With V trimmed by 0 bases and J by 2 bases, 1 base remained unmatched. This CDR3 has 14 amino acids. Germline V gene sequence: CDR1 SGHRS, CDR2 YFSETQ. Written as DNA, the CDR3 is TGCGCCAGCAGCTTGGCACAGGGGCAAGAGACCCAGTACTTC. Translated, it gives CASSLAQGQETQYF.